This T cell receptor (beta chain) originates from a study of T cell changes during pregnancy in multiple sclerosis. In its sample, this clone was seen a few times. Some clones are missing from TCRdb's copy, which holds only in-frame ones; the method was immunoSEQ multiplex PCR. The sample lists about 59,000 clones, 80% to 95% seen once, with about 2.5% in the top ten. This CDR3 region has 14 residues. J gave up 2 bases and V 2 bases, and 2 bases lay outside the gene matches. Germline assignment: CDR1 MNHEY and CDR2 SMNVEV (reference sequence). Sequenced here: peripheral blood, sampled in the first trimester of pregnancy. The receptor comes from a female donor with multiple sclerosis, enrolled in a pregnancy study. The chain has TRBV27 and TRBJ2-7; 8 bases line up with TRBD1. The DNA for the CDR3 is TGTGCCAGCAGTTTAGGGACAGGAGCCTACGAGCAGTACTTC. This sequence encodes CASSLGTGAYEQYF.